This record concerns one T cell receptor (beta chain) sequence. This record belongs to a study of blood T cell repertoires in COVID-19. Authors' processing steps: Using reference gene primer amplification, nucleated cell counts were estimated. Generated by immunoSEQ multiplex PCR, the TCRdb table keeps only in-frame clones and is missing some. The V and J calls and clone size come from that table; D and trimming were worked out from the DNA. Of more than 85,000 clones in the sample, roughly 85% were seen once. Germline V lookup: CDR1 SGHTA, CDR2 FQGNSA. V lost 4 bases, J lost 4 bases, and 10 bases lay in between. CDR3 length: 13 amino acids.

The chain is built from TRBV7-2 and TRBJ1-1, with D hard to call. Sequenced input: peripheral blood. The sequence was collected from a man of 80 years or more with acute or convalescent COVID-19. This CDR3 reads CASSSRLSTEAFF. DNA of the CDR3: TGTGCCAGCAGCTCCCGACTGAGCACTGAAGCTTTCTTT.